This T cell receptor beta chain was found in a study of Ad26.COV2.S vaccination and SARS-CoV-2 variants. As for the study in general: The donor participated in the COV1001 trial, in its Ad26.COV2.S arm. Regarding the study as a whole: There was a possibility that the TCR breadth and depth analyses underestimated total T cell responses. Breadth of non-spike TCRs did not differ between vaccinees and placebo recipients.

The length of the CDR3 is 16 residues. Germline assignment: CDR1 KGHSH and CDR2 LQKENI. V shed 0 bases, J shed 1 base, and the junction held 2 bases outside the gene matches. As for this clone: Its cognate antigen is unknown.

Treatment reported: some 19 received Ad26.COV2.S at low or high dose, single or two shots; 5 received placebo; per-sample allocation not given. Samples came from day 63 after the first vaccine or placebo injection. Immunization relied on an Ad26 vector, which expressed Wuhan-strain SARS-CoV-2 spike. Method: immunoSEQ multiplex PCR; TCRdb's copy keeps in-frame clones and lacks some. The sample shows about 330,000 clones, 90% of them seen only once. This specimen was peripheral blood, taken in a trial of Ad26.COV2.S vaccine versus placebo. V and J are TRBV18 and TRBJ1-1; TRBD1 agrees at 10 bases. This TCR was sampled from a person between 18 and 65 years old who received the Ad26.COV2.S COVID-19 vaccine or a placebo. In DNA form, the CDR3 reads TGTGCCAGCTCACCACCTAGGGACAGGGGGAACACTGAAGCTTTCTTT. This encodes CASSPPRDRGNTEAFF.